This T cell receptor beta chain emerged from a study of radiotherapy plus CTLA-4 blockade in lung cancer. Study summary: Among enrolled patients, 15% to 20% responded and about 34% achieved disease control.

With 4 bases removed from V and 8 bases from J, the gap between germline ends came to 18 bases. The CDR3 contains 14 residues. The V gene's germline CDR1 is GTSNPN and CDR2 SVGIG (reference sequence). This clone was found a few times. The antigen remains undetermined. Patients in the study, people with chemo-refractory metastatic non-small-cell lung cancer, received focal radiation plus ipilimumab CTLA-4 blockade. Study-wide findings and caveats: An expansion of tumor-derived TCR clones occurred in blood after radiotherapy plus ipilimumab. How blood T cell clones changed early, along with interferon-beta, reportedly forecast response best.

TCRdb's table, derived via immunoSEQ multiplex PCR, lists solely in-frame clones and lacks some. The repertoire holds some 77,000 clones, with 70% to 90% as singletons. The clonotype originates from a human donor with non-small cell lung cancer who had a partial response to radiotherapy plus ipilimumab. The sample in question was peripheral blood, obtained from a patient treated with radiotherapy plus ipilimumab. The chain combines TRBV30 with TRBJ1-3; the D gene is possibly TRBD1 (6 bases). In nucleotides, the CDR3 is TGTGCCTGGAAATCCGCCAGGGGCGTGGACACCATATATTTT. This codes for CAWKSARGVDTIYF.